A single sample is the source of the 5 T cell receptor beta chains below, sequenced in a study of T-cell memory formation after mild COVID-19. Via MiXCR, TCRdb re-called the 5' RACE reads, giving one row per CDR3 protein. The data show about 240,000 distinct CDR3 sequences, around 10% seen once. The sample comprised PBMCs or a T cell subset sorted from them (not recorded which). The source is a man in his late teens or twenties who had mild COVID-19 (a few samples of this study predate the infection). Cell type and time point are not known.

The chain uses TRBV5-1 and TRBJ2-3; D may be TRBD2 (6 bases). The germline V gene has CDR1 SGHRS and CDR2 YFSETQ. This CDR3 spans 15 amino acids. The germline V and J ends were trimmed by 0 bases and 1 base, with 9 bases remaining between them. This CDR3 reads CASSLDPGGTDTQYF. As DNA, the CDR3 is TGCGCCAGCAGCTTGGATCCGGGGGGCACAGATACGCAGTATTTT.

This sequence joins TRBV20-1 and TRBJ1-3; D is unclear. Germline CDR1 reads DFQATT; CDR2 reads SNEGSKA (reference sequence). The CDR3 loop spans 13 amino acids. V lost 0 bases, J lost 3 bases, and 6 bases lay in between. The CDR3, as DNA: TGCAGTGCTAGAGAAGGTGTTGGAAACACCATATATTTT. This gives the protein CSAREGVGNTIYF.

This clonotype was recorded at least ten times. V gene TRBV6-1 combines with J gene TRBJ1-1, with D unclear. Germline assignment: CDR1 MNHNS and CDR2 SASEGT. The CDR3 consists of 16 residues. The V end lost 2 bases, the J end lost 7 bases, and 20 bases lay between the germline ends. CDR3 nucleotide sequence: TGTGCCAGCAGTGAATGGGTCCGGAGTCGTTTTGATGAAGCTTTCTTT. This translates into CASSEWVRSRFDEAFF.

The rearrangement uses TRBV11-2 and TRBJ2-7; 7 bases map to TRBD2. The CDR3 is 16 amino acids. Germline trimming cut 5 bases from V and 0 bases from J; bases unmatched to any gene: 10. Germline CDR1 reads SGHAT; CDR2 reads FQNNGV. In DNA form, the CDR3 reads TGTGCCAGCAGCCCACCCGGGCGCGGGGGCTCCTACGAGCAGTACGTC. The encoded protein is CASSPPGRGGSYEQYV.

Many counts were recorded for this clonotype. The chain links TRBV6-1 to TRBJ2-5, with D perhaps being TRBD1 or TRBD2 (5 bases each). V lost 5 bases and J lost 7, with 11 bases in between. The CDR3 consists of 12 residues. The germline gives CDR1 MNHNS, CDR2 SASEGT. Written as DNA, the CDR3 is TGTGCCAGCAGTTGGGACGGTGGGACCCAGTACTTC. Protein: CASSWDGGTQYF.